This paragraph reports one T cell receptor beta chain. This sample stems from a study of OX40 agonist ivuxolimab in advanced cancers. Libraries were prepared by immunoSEQ multiplex PCR; TCRdb keeps only in-frame clonotypes and omits some of them. The repertoire holds 19,000 or so clones, 73% seen once, with approximately 26% in the top ten. The CDR3 spans 16 residues. Trimming cost V 1 base and J 0 bases; bases outside gene matches: 3. CDR1 is LNHDA and CDR2 is SQIVND in the germline V gene (reference sequence). This chain links TRBV19 with TRBJ2-3; TRBD2 matches 8 bases. This sequence originates from an adult with an advanced solid tumor such as melanoma, head and neck, liver or kidney cancer. The input for sequencing was CD4+ or CD8+ T cells sorted from blood, taken in a trial of the OX40 agonist ivuxolimab. CDR3 loop: CASSIGASGSTDTQYF. CDR3 nucleotide sequence: TGTGCCAGTAGTATAGGAGCTAGCGGGAGCACAGATACGCAGTATTTT.